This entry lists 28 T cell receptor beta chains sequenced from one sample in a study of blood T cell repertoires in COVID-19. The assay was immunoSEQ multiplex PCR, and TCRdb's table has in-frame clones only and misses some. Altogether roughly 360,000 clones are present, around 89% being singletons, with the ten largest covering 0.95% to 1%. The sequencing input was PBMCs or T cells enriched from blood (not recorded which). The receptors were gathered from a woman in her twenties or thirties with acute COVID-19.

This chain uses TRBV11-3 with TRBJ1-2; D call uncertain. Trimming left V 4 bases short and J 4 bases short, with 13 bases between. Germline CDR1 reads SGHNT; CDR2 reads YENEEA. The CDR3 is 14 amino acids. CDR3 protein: CASSSSARGYGYTF. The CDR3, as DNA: TGTGCCAGCAGCTCCTCCGCCCGGGGCTATGGCTACACCTTC. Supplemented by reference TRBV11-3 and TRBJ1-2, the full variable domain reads EAGVVQSPRYKIIEKKQPVAFWCNPISGHNTLYWYLQNLGQGPELLIRYENEEAVDDSQLPKDRFSAERLKGVDSTLKIQPAELGDSAVYLCASSSSARGYGYTFGSGTRLTVV.

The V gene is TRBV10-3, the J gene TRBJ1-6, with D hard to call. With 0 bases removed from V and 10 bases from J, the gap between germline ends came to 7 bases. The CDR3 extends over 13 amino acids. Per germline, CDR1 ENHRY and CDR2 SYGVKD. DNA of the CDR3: TGTGCCATCAGTGAGTCGGCAAACTCACCCCTCCACTTT. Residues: CAISESANSPLHF.

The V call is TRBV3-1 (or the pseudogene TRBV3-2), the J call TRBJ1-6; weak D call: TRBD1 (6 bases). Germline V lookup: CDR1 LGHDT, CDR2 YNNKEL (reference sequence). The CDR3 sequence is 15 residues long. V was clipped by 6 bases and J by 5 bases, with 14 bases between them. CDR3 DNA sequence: TGTGCCAGCAGGGACAGAGTAATCGATAATTCACCCCTCCACTTT. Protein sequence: CASRDRVIDNSPLHF.

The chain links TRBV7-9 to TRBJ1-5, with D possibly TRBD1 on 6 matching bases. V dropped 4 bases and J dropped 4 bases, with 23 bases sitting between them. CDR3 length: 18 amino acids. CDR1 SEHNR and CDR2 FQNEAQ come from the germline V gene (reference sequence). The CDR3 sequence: CASSSTRQPSGTNQPQHF. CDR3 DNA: TGTGCCAGCAGCTCGACCAGACAGCCTTCGGGGACAAATCAGCCCCAGCATTTT.

This chain's CDR3 is CASRKQGEYTEAFF. In DNA form, the CDR3 reads TGTGCCAGCAGGAAACAGGGGGAATACACTGAAGCTTTCTTT. This chain joins TRBV27 and TRBJ1-1; 8 positions match TRBD1. J lost 3 bases, V lost 6 bases, and 6 bases had no gene match. There are 14 residues in the CDR3. The germline V gene encodes CDR1 MNHEY and CDR2 SMNVEV (reference sequence).

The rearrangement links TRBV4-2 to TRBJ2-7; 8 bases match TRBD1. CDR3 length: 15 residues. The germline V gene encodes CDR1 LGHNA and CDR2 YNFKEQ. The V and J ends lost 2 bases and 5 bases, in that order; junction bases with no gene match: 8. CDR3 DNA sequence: TGTGCCAGCAGCCAAACACAGGGGGATCGGGACGAGCAGTACTTC. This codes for CASSQTQGDRDEQYF.

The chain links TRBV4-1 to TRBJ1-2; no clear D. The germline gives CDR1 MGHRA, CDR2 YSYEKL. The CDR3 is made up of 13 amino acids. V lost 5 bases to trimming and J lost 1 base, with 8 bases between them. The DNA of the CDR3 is TGCGCCAGCAGCGAGCGACTTAACTATGGCTACACCTTC. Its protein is CASSERLNYGYTF.

CDR3 DNA: TGTGCCAGCAGCTTAAAGAATCCTAGCGGGGGCTACGAGCAGTACTTC. It translates to CASSLKNPSGGYEQYF. V is TRBV7-2 and J is TRBJ2-7, with TRBD2 identical over 10 bases. V was pared by 2 bases and J by 3 bases, with 7 bases of the junction left unmatched. CDR3 size: 16 residues. Germline CDR1 is SGHTA and CDR2 is FQGNSA.

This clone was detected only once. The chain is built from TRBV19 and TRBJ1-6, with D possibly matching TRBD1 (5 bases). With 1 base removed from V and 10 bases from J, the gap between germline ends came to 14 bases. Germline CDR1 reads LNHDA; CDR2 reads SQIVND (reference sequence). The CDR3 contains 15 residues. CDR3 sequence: CASSIVGVMGSPLHF. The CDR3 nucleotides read TGTGCCAGTAGTATAGTAGGGGTTATGGGGTCACCCCTCCACTTT. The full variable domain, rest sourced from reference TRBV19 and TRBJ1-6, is DGGITQSPKYLFRKEGQNVTLSCEQNLNHDAMYWYRQDPGQGLRLIYYSQIVNDFQKGDIAEGYSVSREKKESFPLTVTSAQKNPTAFYLCASSIVGVMGSPLHFGNGTRLTVT.

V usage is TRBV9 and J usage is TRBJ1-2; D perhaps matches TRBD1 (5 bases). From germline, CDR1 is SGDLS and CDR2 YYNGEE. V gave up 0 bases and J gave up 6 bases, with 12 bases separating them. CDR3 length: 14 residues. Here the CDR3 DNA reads TGTGCCAGCAGCGTAGCGGGCCAGGGTGATGGCTACACCTTC. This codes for CASSVAGQGDGYTF.

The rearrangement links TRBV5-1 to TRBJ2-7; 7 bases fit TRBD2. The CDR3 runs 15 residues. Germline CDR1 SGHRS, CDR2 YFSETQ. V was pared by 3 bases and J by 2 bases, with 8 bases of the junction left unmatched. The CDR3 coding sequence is TGCGCCAGCAGCTCCACCGGGACTACCCCCTACGAGCAGTACTTC. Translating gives CASSSTGTTPYEQYF.

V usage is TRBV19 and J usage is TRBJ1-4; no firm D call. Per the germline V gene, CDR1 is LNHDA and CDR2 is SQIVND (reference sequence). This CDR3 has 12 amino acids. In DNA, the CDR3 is TGTGGCACTGAGGGTGATGATGAAAAACTGTTTTTT. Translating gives CGTEGDDEKLFF.

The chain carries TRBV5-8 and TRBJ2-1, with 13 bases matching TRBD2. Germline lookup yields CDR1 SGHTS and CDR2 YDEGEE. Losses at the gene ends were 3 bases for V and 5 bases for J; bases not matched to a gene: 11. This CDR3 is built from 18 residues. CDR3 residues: CASSSGYGLAGANNEQFF. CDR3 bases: TGTGCCAGCAGCTCTGGATACGGACTAGCGGGAGCTAACAATGAGCAGTTCTTC.

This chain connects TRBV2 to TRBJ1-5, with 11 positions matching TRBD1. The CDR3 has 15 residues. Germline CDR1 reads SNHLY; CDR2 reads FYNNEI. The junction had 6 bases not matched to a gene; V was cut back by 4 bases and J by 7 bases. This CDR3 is CASSAGQGALQPQHF. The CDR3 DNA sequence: TGTGCCAGCAGTGCAGGACAGGGGGCTTTACAGCCCCAGCATTTT.

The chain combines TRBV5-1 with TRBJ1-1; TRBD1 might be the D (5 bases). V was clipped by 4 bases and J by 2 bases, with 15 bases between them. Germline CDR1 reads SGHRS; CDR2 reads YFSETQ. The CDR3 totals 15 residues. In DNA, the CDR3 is TGCGCCAGCAGCCCCGATACAGGACCAAACACTGAAGCTTTCTTT. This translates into CASSPDTGPNTEAFF.

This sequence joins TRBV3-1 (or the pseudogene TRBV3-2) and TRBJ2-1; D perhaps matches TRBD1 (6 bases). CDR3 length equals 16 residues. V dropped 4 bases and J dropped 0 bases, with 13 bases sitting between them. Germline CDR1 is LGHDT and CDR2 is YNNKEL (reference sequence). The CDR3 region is CASSPYGTSSYNEQFF. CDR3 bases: TGTGCCAGCAGCCCGTATGGGACAAGCTCCTACAATGAGCAGTTCTTC.

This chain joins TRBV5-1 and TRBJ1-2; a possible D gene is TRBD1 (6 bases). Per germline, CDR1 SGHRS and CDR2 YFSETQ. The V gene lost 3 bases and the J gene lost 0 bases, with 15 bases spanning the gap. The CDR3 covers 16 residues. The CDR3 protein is CASSSGYRQANYGYTF. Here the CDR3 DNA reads TGCGCCAGCAGCTCGGGGTACCGACAGGCTAACTATGGCTACACCTTC.

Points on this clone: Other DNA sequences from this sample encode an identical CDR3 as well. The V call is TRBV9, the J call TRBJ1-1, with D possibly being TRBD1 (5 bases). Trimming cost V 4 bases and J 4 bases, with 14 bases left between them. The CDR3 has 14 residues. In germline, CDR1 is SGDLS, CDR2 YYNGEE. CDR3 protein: CASSPGGRGTEAFF. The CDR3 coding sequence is TGTGCCAGCAGCCCGGGGGGTCGGGGCACTGAAGCTTTCTTT. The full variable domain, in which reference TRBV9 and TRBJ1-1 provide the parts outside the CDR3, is DSGVTQTPKHLITATGQRVTLRCSPRSGDLSVYWYQQSLDQGLQFLIQYYNGEERAKGNILERFSAQQFPDLHSELNLSSLELGDSALYFCASSPGGRGTEAFFGQGTRLTVV.

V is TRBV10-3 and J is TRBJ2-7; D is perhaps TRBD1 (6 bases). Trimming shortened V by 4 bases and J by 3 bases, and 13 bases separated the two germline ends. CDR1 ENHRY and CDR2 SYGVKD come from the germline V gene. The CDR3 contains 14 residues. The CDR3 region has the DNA TGTGCCATCAGTGGGCCAGGGGTACGCTACGAGCAGTACTTC. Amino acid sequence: CAISGPGVRYEQYF.

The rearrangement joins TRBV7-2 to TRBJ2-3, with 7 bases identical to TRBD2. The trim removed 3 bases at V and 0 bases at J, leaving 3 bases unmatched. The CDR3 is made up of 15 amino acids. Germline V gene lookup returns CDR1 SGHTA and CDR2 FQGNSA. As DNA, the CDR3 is TGTGCCAGCAGCTTTCAGCGGGGCAGCACAGATACGCAGTATTTT. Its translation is CASSFQRGSTDTQYF.

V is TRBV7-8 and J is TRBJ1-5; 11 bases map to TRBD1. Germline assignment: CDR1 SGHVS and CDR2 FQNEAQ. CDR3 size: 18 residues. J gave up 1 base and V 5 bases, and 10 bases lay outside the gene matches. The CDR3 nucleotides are TGTGCCAGCAGCGCGGACCGGGACAGGGGGTCCAGCAATCAGCCCCAGCATTTT. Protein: CASSADRDRGSSNQPQHF.

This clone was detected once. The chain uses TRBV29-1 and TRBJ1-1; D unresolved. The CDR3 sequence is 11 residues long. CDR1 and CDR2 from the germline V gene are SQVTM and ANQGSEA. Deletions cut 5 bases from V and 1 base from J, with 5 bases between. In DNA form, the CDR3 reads TGCAGCGTTCTAGGGAACACTGAAGCTTTCTTT. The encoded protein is CSVLGNTEAFF. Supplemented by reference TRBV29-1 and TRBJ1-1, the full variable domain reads SAVISQKPSRDICQRGTSLTIQCQVDSQVTMMFWYRQQPGQSLTLIATANQGSEATYESGFVIDKFPISRPNLTFSTLTVSNMSPEDSSIYLCSVLGNTEAFFGQGTRLTVV.

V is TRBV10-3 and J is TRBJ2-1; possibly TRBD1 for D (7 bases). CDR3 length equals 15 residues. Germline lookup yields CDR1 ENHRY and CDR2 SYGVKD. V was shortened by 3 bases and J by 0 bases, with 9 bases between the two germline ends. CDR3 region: CAISDQGGSYNEQFF. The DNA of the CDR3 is TGTGCCATCAGTGACCAGGGGGGCTCCTACAATGAGCAGTTCTTC.

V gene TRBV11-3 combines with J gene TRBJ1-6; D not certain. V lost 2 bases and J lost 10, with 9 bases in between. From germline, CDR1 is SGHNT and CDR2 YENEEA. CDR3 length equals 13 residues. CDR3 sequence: CASSLNRNSPLHF. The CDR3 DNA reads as TGTGCCAGCAGCTTAAACAGAAACTCACCCCTCCACTTT.

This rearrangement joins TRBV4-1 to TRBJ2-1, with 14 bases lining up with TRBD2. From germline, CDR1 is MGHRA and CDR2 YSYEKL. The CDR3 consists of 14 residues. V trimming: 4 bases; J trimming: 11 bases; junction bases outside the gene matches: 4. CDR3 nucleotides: TGCGCCAGCAGCCCGGGGACTAGCGGGGGTAAGCAGTTCTTC. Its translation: CASSPGTSGGKQFF.

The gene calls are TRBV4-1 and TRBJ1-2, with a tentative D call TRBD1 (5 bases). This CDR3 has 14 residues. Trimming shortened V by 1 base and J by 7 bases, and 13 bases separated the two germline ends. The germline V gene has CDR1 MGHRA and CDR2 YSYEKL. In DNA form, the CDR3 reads TGCGCCAGCAGCCAAGTGCGGGGGGGAGGTGGCTACACCTTC. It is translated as CASSQVRGGGGYTF.

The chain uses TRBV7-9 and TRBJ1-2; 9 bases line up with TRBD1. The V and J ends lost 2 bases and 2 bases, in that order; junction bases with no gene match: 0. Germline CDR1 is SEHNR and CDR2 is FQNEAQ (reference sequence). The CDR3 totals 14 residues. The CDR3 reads CASSLTGGNYGYTF. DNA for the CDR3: TGTGCCAGCAGCTTAACAGGGGGCAACTATGGCTACACCTTC.

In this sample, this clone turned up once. DNA for the CDR3: TGTGCCAGCAGCCCGCGATTCGCGGGGACCCTCTATAATTCACCCCTCCACTTT. Amino acid sequence: CASSPRFAGTLYNSPLHF. The chain joins TRBV7-2 to TRBJ1-6, with D possibly TRBD1 on 5 matching bases. CDR1 is SGHTA, CDR2 FQGNSA, per germline. V was trimmed by 5 bases and J by 3 bases, leaving 20 bases between them. The CDR3 sequence is 18 residues long.